The clone carrying this T cell receptor beta chain has more than one count but fewer than ten. What it recognizes is unknown. This record belongs to a study of T cells after yellow fever vaccination. Study conclusions and caveats: A small proportion of clonotypes was detected in both the CD4 and CD8 compartments.

TCRdb re-called the 5' RACE reads through MiXCR, storing one row per CDR3 protein. The sample contains about 320,000 distinct CDR3 sequences, around an eighth of which appear only once. Trimming removed 2 bases at V and 0 bases at J, with 11 bases between. The CDR3 is made up of 16 amino acids. The V gene's germline CDR1 is SGHTA and CDR2 FQGTGA. The specimen comprised CD4+ T cells sorted from PBMCs, sampled 15 days after the yellow fever booster vaccination. The chain carries TRBV7-3 and TRBJ2-4; possibly TRBD1 for D (5 bases). The source is a man aged 18 to 29 who received the YFV17D yellow fever vaccine. CDR3 DNA: TGTGCCAGCAGCTTAGGTCCAGGGCTAGCCAAAAACATTCAGTACTTC. Its translation: CASSLGPGLAKNIQYF. Full variable domain (remainder filled in from reference TRBV7-3 and TRBJ2-4): GAGVSQTPSNKVTEKGKYVELRCDPISGHTALYWYRQSLGQGPEFLIYFQGTGAADDSGLPNDRFFAVRPEGSVSTLKIQRTERGDSAVYLCASSLGPGLAKNIQYFGAGTRLSVL.